A single sample is the source of the 17 T cell receptor beta chains below, sequenced in a study of blood T cell repertoires in COVID-19. The protocol was immunoSEQ multiplex PCR, while the TCRdb copy is restricted to in-frame clones and leaves out a portion. Of 200,000 to 250,000 clones in the sample, roughly four fifths were seen once. Sequenced sample: PBMCs or T cells enriched from blood (not recorded which). All receptors derive from a man in his 60s who had recovered from COVID-19.

The J gene is TRBJ1-1, the V gene TRBV7-9, with D tentatively TRBD1 (5 bases). Germline CDR1 and CDR2: SEHNR and FQNEAQ (reference sequence). The V end was cut by 1 base, the J end by 4 bases, with 13 bases between. The CDR3 is 15 residues long. The CDR3 protein is CASSLEVSGGTEAFF. CDR3 DNA: TGTGCCAGCAGCTTAGAGGTTTCGGGGGGCACTGAAGCTTTCTTT.

The gene calls are TRBV12-5 and TRBJ1-2; D is uncertain. Germline V CDR1 and CDR2: LGHNT, FRNRAP. V was shortened by 1 base and J by 4 bases, with 13 bases between the two germline ends. CDR3 length: 15 residues. CDR3 residues: CASGLATGIFYGYTF. CDR3 DNA: TGTGCTAGTGGTTTGGCGACGGGGATCTTCTATGGCTACACCTTC.

The rearrangement joins TRBV24-1 to TRBJ2-7; 7 positions match TRBD2. The V gene end was trimmed by 3 bases and the J gene end by 5 bases; junction bases not matched to a gene: 3. The CDR3 totals 13 residues. CDR1 is KGHDR, CDR2 SFDVKD, per germline. The CDR3 is CATSDGGDHEQYF. Written as DNA, the CDR3 is TGTGCCACCAGTGATGGGGGGGACCACGAGCAGTACTTC.

The chain uses TRBV18 and TRBJ2-1; 12 nucleotides match TRBD2. The V segment lost 0 bases and the J segment 7 bases; nucleotides outside the gene matches: 4. The CDR3 is made up of 16 amino acids. Germline V gives CDR1 KGHSH, CDR2 LQKENI. The DNA of the CDR3 is TGTGCCAGCTCACCACCTGTCACTAGCGGGGGGAATGAGCAGTTCTTC. As protein: CASSPPVTSGGNEQFF.

The rearrangement uses TRBV5-4 and TRBJ1-1; no clear D gene. From germline, CDR1 is SGHNT and CDR2 YYREEE (reference sequence). This CDR3 contains 15 residues. Trimming left V 1 base short and J 2 bases short, with 12 bases between. The CDR3 region has the DNA TGTGCCAGCAGCTTGTATTCAGGTGTTAACACTGAAGCTTTCTTT. Its translation: CASSLYSGVNTEAFF. Full variable domain (remainder filled in from reference TRBV5-4 and TRBJ1-1): ETGVTQSPTHLIKTRGQQVTLRCSSQSGHNTVSWYQQALGQGPQFIFQYYREEENGRGNFPPRFSGLQFPNYSSELNVNALELDDSALYLCASSLYSGVNTEAFFGQGTRLTVV.

The chain employs TRBV9 and TRBJ1-2; the match to TRBD1 covers 7 bases. Germline CDR1 reads SGDLS; CDR2 reads YYNGEE. After removal of 0 bases from V and 4 bases from J, the junction contained 6 bases not matched to a gene. The CDR3 spans 15 residues. DNA of the CDR3: TGTGCCAGCAGCGTAGATAGCCGGGACAGCTATGGCTACACCTTC. Its protein product is CASSVDSRDSYGYTF. Combining the CDR3 with reference TRBV9 and TRBJ1-2 gives the whole variable domain DSGVTQTPKHLITATGQRVTLRCSPRSGDLSVYWYQQSLDQGLQFLIQYYNGEERAKGNILERFSAQQFPDLHSELNLSSLELGDSALYFCASSVDSRDSYGYTFGSGTRLTVV.

J is TRBJ1-4 and V is TRBV5-1; 8 bases fit TRBD1. The ends lost 5 bases at V and 4 bases at J; junction bases unmatched: 7. Per the germline V gene, CDR1 is SGHRS and CDR2 is YFSETQ. The CDR3 sequence is 15 residues long. CDR3 residues: CASRVTGGNNEKLFF. The CDR3 DNA follows: TGCGCCAGCAGGGTTACAGGGGGAAATAATGAAAAACTGTTTTTT.

The chain couples TRBV12-5 to TRBJ2-5, with 7 bases fitting TRBD2. The CDR3 sequence is 17 residues long. With V trimmed by 1 base and J by 5 bases, 13 bases remained unmatched. From germline, CDR1 is LGHNT and CDR2 FRNRAP. The CDR3 DNA reads TGTGCTAGTGGTTTGGGGACTAGAGCGGGACCCGGGGAGACCCAGTACTTC. Translated: CASGLGTRAGPGETQYF.

The chain's CDR3 is CASRYSGTFHF. The CDR3 DNA reads as TGTGCCAGCAGGTACAGCGGGACATTTCATTTT. This rearrangement joins TRBV6-5 to TRBJ1-5; the D gene is possibly TRBD1 (6 bases). The CDR3 is made up of 11 amino acids. Trimming stripped 6 bases from V and 16 bases from J, with 16 bases between. Germline V gives CDR1 MNHEY, CDR2 SVGAGI.

The CDR3 sequence is CASSLDGQINYGYTF. In DNA form, the CDR3 reads TGTGCCAGCAGCTTAGACGGACAGATAAACTATGGCTACACCTTC. V gene TRBV7-9 combines with J gene TRBJ1-2; D perhaps matches TRBD1 (6 bases). V was trimmed by 1 base and J by 2 bases, leaving 11 bases between them. The CDR3 is 15 residues long. Per germline, CDR1 SEHNR and CDR2 FQNEAQ (reference sequence).

The genes are TRBV13 and TRBJ1-4; 7 positions agree with TRBD1. The CDR3 is 13 residues long. Trimming cost V 5 bases and J 5 bases; bases outside gene matches: 2. The germline V gene encodes CDR1 PRHDT and CDR2 FYEKMQ (reference sequence). The CDR3 spells CASSQGGNEKLFF. CDR3 bases: TGTGCCAGCAGCCAAGGGGGCAATGAAAAACTGTTTTTT.

The J gene is TRBJ2-2, the V gene TRBV11-2; 7 nucleotides agree with TRBD1. Germline CDR1 SGHAT, CDR2 FQNNGV. The CDR3 spans 18 residues. The junction had 15 bases not matched to a gene; V was cut back by 5 bases and J by 3 bases. CDR3 sequence reads: CASSQPSYRGSHTGELFF. CDR3 coding DNA: TGTGCCAGCAGCCAACCAAGTTACAGGGGATCGCACACCGGGGAGCTGTTTTTT.

This clone was picked up one time. The rearrangement links TRBV7-9 to TRBJ2-3, with D unclear. The V end was cut by 8 bases, the J end by 6 bases, with 24 bases between. This CDR3 is built from 16 residues. Germline assignment: CDR1 SEHNR and CDR2 FQNEAQ (reference sequence). CDR3 DNA sequence: TGTGCCAGCCCTGCGGTCCGAAGTACATCGGTGGATACGCAGTATTTT. It specifies CASPAVRSTSVDTQYF. The variable domain in full, completed from reference TRBV7-9 and TRBJ2-3, reads DTGVSQNPRHKITKRGQNVTFRCDPISEHNRLYWYRQTLGQGPEFLTYFQNEAQLEKSRLLSDRFSAERPKGSFSTLEIQRTEQGDSAMYLCASPAVRSTSVDTQYFGPGTRLTVL.

This clone was seen just once. CDR3 loop: CASSLRTAFNEKLFF. For the CDR3, the DNA is TGTGCCAGCAGCCTAAGGACAGCGTTTAATGAAAAACTGTTTTTT. This chain joins TRBV5-6 and TRBJ1-4, with D possibly matching TRBD1 (6 bases). The CDR3 is 15 residues long. CDR1 and CDR2 from the germline V gene are SGHDT and YYEEEE. Trimming cost V 4 bases and J 4 bases, with 14 bases left between them.

The chain has TRBV4-3 and TRBJ1-3; D remains ambiguous. CDR1 is LGHNA and CDR2 is YSLEER in the germline V gene. V gave up 4 bases and J gave up 0 bases, with 13 bases separating them. CDR3 length equals 16 residues. CDR3 sequence reads: CASSRGGGTSGNTIYF. The CDR3 DNA reads as TGCGCCAGCAGCCGAGGCGGAGGAACCTCTGGAAACACCATATATTTT.

The J gene is TRBJ1-5, the V gene TRBV7-8; D unresolved. There are 12 residues in the CDR3. V was shortened by 5 bases and J by 4 bases, with 6 bases between the two germline ends. The germline gives CDR1 SGHVS, CDR2 FQNEAQ. CDR3 coding DNA: TGTGCCAGCAGCGGCCCGAATCAGCCCCAGCATTTT. Translating it yields CASSGPNQPQHF.

This clone was observed a few times. The chain combines TRBV5-1 with TRBJ2-3; 9 bases map to TRBD2. V trimming: 1 base; J trimming: 4 bases; junction bases outside the gene matches: 4. Germline assignment: CDR1 SGHRS and CDR2 YFSETQ. This CDR3 is 15 amino acids long. This CDR3 is CASSLMGLASDTQYF. DNA of the CDR3: TGCGCCAGCAGCTTGATGGGACTAGCATCAGATACGCAGTATTTT. Using reference TRBV5-1 and TRBJ2-3 for the parts outside the CDR3, the full variable domain is KAGVTQTPRYLIKTRGQQVTLSCSPISGHRSVSWYQQTPGQGLQFLFEYFSETQRNKGNFPGRFSGRQFSNSRSEMNVSTLELGDSALYLCASSLMGLASDTQYFGPGTRLTVL.